This T cell receptor (beta chain) was identified during a study of neoadjuvant anti-PD-1 for oral cavity cancer. Whole-study context: Patients without progression received a fourth nivolumab dose around day 43, then surgical resection on days 50-56.

From germline, CDR1 is SNHLY and CDR2 FYNNEI. V lost 8 bases, J lost 2 bases, and 10 bases lay in between. The CDR3 is 13 residues long. Six replicates per PBMC sample, mostly from 480 ng of genomic DNA. Some clones are missing from TCRdb's copy, which holds only in-frame ones; the method was immunoSEQ multiplex PCR. The sample contains roughly 15,000 clones, 50% to 65% of which appear only once. Stage II-IVA oral cavity squamous cell carcinoma was new and untreated by systemic or radiation therapy. Blood cells were analyzed directly, without culture or expansion. This specimen was PBMCs, taken before nivolumab (anti-PD-1) treatment. This receptor was obtained from a person aged 35 to 85 with oral cavity squamous cell carcinoma. The chain employs TRBV2 and TRBJ1-5; D is perhaps TRBD1 (5 bases). In DNA form, the CDR3 reads TGTGCCAGCGGGGGTGATGGCAATCAGCCCCAGCATTTT. Translated: CASGGDGNQPQHF.